This passage covers 6 T cell receptor beta chains from one sample sequenced in a study of CD8 T cells in Susac syndrome. With random hexamers, reverse transcription was performed on roughly 0.5 to 1 ug of RNA. TCRdb re-analysed the immunoSEQ multiplex PCR reads in MiXCR, keeping a single row per CDR3 protein. This table has hundreds of thousands of distinct CDR3 sequences, 85% appearing once. Sequenced: CD8+ T cells from PBMCs. These receptors originate from a human donor with multiple sclerosis.

The rearrangement links TRBV19 to TRBJ2-1; 8 bases agree with TRBD2. CDR3 length: 13 residues. In germline, CDR1 is LNHDA, CDR2 SQIVND (reference sequence). With V trimmed by 4 bases and J by 7 bases, 3 bases remained unmatched. The CDR3 loop reads CASSRLAWNEQFF. Here the CDR3 DNA reads TGTGCCAGTAGTAGACTAGCGTGGAATGAGCAGTTCTTC. Full variable domain (remainder filled in from reference TRBV19 and TRBJ2-1): DGGITQSPKYLFRKEGQNVTLSCEQNLNHDAMYWYRQDPGQGLRLIYYSQIVNDFQKGDIAEGYSVSREKKESFPLTVTSAQKNPTAFYLCASSRLAWNEQFFGPGTRLTVL.

This clonotype was counted a single time. The V and J genes are TRBV4-3 and TRBJ2-3; possibly TRBD1 for D (7 bases). The V gene lost 0 bases and the J gene lost 6 bases, with 16 bases spanning the gap. CDR1 LGHNA and CDR2 YSLEER come from the germline V gene. The CDR3 totals 16 residues. The CDR3 sequence: CASSQEDWSGGDTQYF. The CDR3 nucleotides are TGCGCCAGCAGCCAAGAGGATTGGTCAGGGGGGGATACGCAGTATTTT.

In regard to this clonotype: One end of the junction is discordant with germline, which a read error may explain. This chain joins TRBV25-1 and TRBJ2-2; 7 nucleotides match TRBD1. The germline V gene encodes CDR1 MGHDK and CDR2 SYGVNS. The CDR3 sequence is 16 residues long. Here the CDR3 DNA reads TGTGCCAGCAGTGAATCCCTGACAGGGAACGCCGGGGAGCTGTTTTTT. Translating gives CASSESLTGNAGELFF.

The V call is TRBV7-9, the J call TRBJ2-3; 8 nucleotides align to TRBD2. V lost 4 bases, J lost 3 bases, and 6 bases stayed unmatched. Germline CDR1 is SEHNR and CDR2 is FQNEAQ (reference sequence). The CDR3 runs 15 residues. In DNA form, the CDR3 reads TGTGCCAGCAGCTCGGGAGGGACGGGGACAGATACGCAGTATTTT. Translating gives CASSSGGTGTDTQYF.

This rearrangement joins TRBV4-3 to TRBJ2-2, with 9 bases aligning to TRBD2. This CDR3 has 17 amino acids. Germline CDR1 LGHNA, CDR2 YSLEER. V shed 0 bases and J 6 bases; nucleotides not matched to a gene: 8. The CDR3 region has the DNA TGCGCCAGCAGCCAAGATGGGGCGGGAGGGCCCTCCGGGGAGCTGTTTTTT. Residues: CASSQDGAGGPSGELFF.

The chain combines TRBV5-5 with TRBJ2-7, with TRBD2 identical over 8 bases. V trimming: 2 bases; J trimming: 5 bases; junction bases outside the gene matches: 9. Germline CDR1 reads SGHKS; CDR2 reads YYEKEE (reference sequence). The CDR3 spans 15 residues. The CDR3 DNA is TGTGCCAGCAGCTTCTCAGCGGGAGAGGGTAACGAGCAGTACTTC. Encoded protein: CASSFSAGEGNEQYF. The full variable domain, in which reference TRBV5-5 and TRBJ2-7 provide the parts outside the CDR3, is DAGVTQSPTHLIKTRGQQVTLRCSPISGHKSVSWYQQVLGQGPQFIFQYYEKEERGRGNFPDRFSARQFPNYSSELNVNALLLGDSALYLCASSFSAGEGNEQYFGPGTRLTVT.